These 23 T cell receptor beta chains share one sample of origin, sequenced in a study of blood T cell repertoires in COVID-19. Assay: immunoSEQ multiplex PCR; the TCRdb copy retains only in-frame clones and omits some. The repertoire holds 300,000 to 350,000 clones, with about 87% as singletons. Sequenced material: peripheral blood. All receptors come from a woman aged 45-59 years with COVID-19, enrolled during active disease.

This chain joins TRBV25-1 and TRBJ2-3; unclear D gene. The CDR3 runs to 13 residues. Germline CDR1 is MGHDK and CDR2 is SYGVNS. The V end was cut by 3 bases, the J end by 6 bases, with 10 bases between. CDR3 amino acids: CASSEMGWDTQYF. The CDR3 nucleotides read TGTGCCAGCAGTGAGATGGGCTGGGATACGCAGTATTTT.

The genes are TRBV3-1 (or the pseudogene TRBV3-2) and TRBJ1-3; a possible D gene is TRBD1 (5 bases). Trimming cost V 5 bases and J 5 bases, with 22 bases left between them. The CDR3 sequence is 17 residues long. CDR1 is LGHDT, CDR2 YNNKEL, per germline (reference sequence). The DNA for the CDR3 is TGTGCCAGCAGCTCTCGAGGGGTCGGAGGGTACAGAAACACCATATATTTT. Encoded protein: CASSSRGVGGYRNTIYF.

The gene calls are TRBV30 and TRBJ2-3; no clear D. The germline V gene has CDR1 GTSNPN and CDR2 SVGIG (reference sequence). The CDR3 totals 15 residues. Trimming cost V 2 bases and J 2 bases, with 14 bases left between them. In DNA form, the CDR3 reads TGTGCCTGGAGTCCCCACATGGCCGCCACAGATACGCAGTATTTT. Translating gives CAWSPHMAATDTQYF.

The chain combines TRBV30 with TRBJ1-2; D is possibly TRBD1 (6 bases). Trimming removed 7 bases at V and 8 bases at J, with 26 bases between. This CDR3 contains 15 residues. CDR1 is GTSNPN and CDR2 is SVGIG in the germline V gene (reference sequence). DNA for the CDR3: TGTGCCTCGACCGGGACACTACCTTCTCTGGGAGGCTACACCTTC. Residues: CASTGTLPSLGGYTF.

The chain recombines TRBV24-1 with TRBJ2-3; a weak D match, TRBD1 (5 bases). This CDR3 is 13 amino acids long. Germline CDR1 and CDR2: KGHDR and SFDVKD. V lost 3 bases and J 3 bases, leaving 6 bases between the germline ends. The CDR3 reads CATSDGATDTQYF. CDR3 coding DNA: TGTGCCACCAGTGATGGGGCAACAGATACGCAGTATTTT.

The genes are TRBV5-1 and TRBJ1-2; D is possibly TRBD1 (6 bases). In germline, CDR1 is SGHRS, CDR2 YFSETQ. The CDR3 is 16 amino acids. V gave up 0 bases and J gave up 5 bases, with 17 bases separating them. The CDR3 loop reads CASSLAMAGVLYGYTF. CDR3 DNA sequence: TGCGCCAGCAGCTTGGCCATGGCAGGGGTCCTTTATGGCTACACCTTC.

V is TRBV2 and J is TRBJ2-1; D not resolved. With 7 bases removed from V and 3 bases from J, the gap between germline ends came to 7 bases. CDR3 length: 12 residues. Germline V gene lookup returns CDR1 SNHLY and CDR2 FYNNEI. The CDR3 here is CASTKNYNEQFF. CDR3 in DNA: TGTGCCAGCACTAAAAACTACAATGAGCAGTTCTTC.

The chain uses TRBV6-1 and TRBJ1-4; D gene ambiguous. The CDR3 is 16 amino acids. Germline V gene data show CDR1 as MNHNS and CDR2 as SASEGT. Deletions cut 3 bases from V and 0 bases from J, with 11 bases between. CDR3 DNA: TGTGCCAGCAGTGAGTTTCGCGTTCCAACTAATGAAAAACTGTTTTTT. Encoded protein: CASSEFRVPTNEKLFF.

This clone occurred a few times. The V gene is TRBV13, the J gene TRBJ2-7; 7 bases fit TRBD1. Germline CDR1 reads PRHDT; CDR2 reads FYEKMQ (reference sequence). V lost 5 bases and J lost 3; bases outside the gene matches: 13. There are 16 residues in the CDR3. The CDR3 sequence: CASSQQDRAYDYEQYF. The CDR3 coding sequence is TGTGCCAGCAGCCAACAAGACAGGGCCTATGACTACGAGCAGTACTTC.

V is TRBV7-9 and J is TRBJ2-5; no reliable D call. The CDR3 spans 13 residues. Germline CDR1 and CDR2: SEHNR and FQNEAQ (reference sequence). V was cut by 6 bases and J by 4 bases, with 12 bases left in between. DNA of the CDR3: TGTGCCAGCAGTCCCCAGGCCCGAGAGACCCAGTACTTC. It specifies CASSPQARETQYF.

This clone was recorded only once. The rearrangement uses TRBV13 and TRBJ1-1, with 11 bases lining up with TRBD1. The CDR3 has 15 amino acids. Losses at the gene ends were 5 bases for V and 4 bases for J; bases not matched to a gene: 6. Germline CDR1 PRHDT, CDR2 FYEKMQ (reference sequence). CDR3 amino acids: CASSKWTGGLTEAFF. The CDR3 DNA sequence: TGTGCCAGCAGCAAATGGACAGGGGGCCTCACTGAAGCTTTCTTT.

This clone was counted a few times. The chain combines TRBV27 with TRBJ2-2, with a possible D match to TRBD1 (5 bases). V dropped 6 bases and J dropped 3 bases, with 8 bases sitting between them. This CDR3 spans 13 amino acids. The germline V gene has CDR1 MNHEY and CDR2 SMNVEV (reference sequence). The CDR3 nucleotides are TGTGCCAGCAGCAGGGTTGACACCGGGGAGCTGTTTTTT. This sequence encodes CASSRVDTGELFF.

This clone was recorded once. This chain links TRBV29-1 with TRBJ2-3; maybe TRBD1 (6 bases). The CDR3 covers 15 residues. V was pared by 6 bases and J by 0 bases, with 16 bases between. CDR1 SQVTM and CDR2 ANQGSEA come from the germline V gene. The CDR3 nucleotides read TGCAGCGTGGGCGGTTGGACAGATAGCACAGATACGCAGTATTTT. Amino acid sequence: CSVGGWTDSTDTQYF.

V usage is TRBV3-1 (or the pseudogene TRBV3-2) and J usage is TRBJ1-4, with D possibly matching TRBD1 (5 bases). Per the germline V gene, CDR1 is LGHDT and CDR2 is YNNKEL (reference sequence). The CDR3 loop spans 17 amino acids. Trimming took 4 bases from V and 2 from J, leaving 17 bases between them. The CDR3 nucleotides read TGTGCCAGCAGCCTCCTCGGGAGGGGAACCACTAATGAAAAACTGTTTTTT. Translating gives CASSLLGRGTTNEKLFF.

The V gene is TRBV10-1, the J gene TRBJ1-5, with TRBD1 as a possible D gene (5 bases). Per the germline V gene, CDR1 is WNHNN and CDR2 is SYGVQD (reference sequence). This CDR3 contains 13 residues. V gave up 6 bases and J gave up 7 bases, with 13 bases separating them. CDR3 amino acids: CASSQGLRQPQHF. Written as DNA, the CDR3 is TGCGCCAGCAGCCAGGGTTTACGGCAGCCCCAGCATTTT.

The chain has TRBV3-1 (or the pseudogene TRBV3-2) and TRBJ2-5, with D perhaps matching TRBD1 (6 bases). The V end lost 0 bases, the J end lost 2 bases, and 10 bases lay between the germline ends. Germline V gene data show CDR1 as LGHDT and CDR2 as YNNKEL (reference sequence). The CDR3 extends over 15 amino acids. The CDR3 sequence: CASSQEGAFQETQYF. CDR3 DNA: TGTGCCAGCAGCCAAGAGGGGGCCTTTCAAGAGACCCAGTACTTC.

The chain joins TRBV12-5 to TRBJ2-5; TRBD2 matches at 7 bases. CDR1 and CDR2 from the germline V gene are LGHNT and FRNRAP. V was clipped by 2 bases and J by 13 bases; unmatched bases: 7. This CDR3 spans 12 amino acids. The chain's CDR3 is CASGLTSRERYF. CDR3 bases: TGTGCTAGTGGTTTGACTTCGCGGGAGAGGTACTTC.

The chain employs TRBV5-4 and TRBJ2-7; 13 positions agree with TRBD2. This CDR3 is 16 amino acids long. Germline CDR1 SGHNT, CDR2 YYREEE (reference sequence). Losses at the gene ends were 4 bases for V and 1 base for J; bases not matched to a gene: 5. CDR3 region: CASSLPTSGRSYEQYF. The DNA of the CDR3 is TGTGCCAGCAGCCTTCCGACTAGCGGGAGGTCCTACGAGCAGTACTTC. Based on the CDR3 plus reference TRBV5-4 and TRBJ2-7, the full variable domain is ETGVTQSPTHLIKTRGQQVTLRCSSQSGHNTVSWYQQALGQGPQFIFQYYREEENGRGNFPPRFSGLQFPNYSSELNVNALELDDSALYLCASSLPTSGRSYEQYFGPGTRLTVT.

The rearrangement uses TRBV19 and TRBJ2-7, with D maybe TRBD1 (6 bases). Trimming removed 4 bases at V and 0 bases at J, with 16 bases between. Germline values: CDR1 LNHDA, CDR2 SQIVND (reference sequence). This CDR3 spans 16 amino acids. In DNA form, the CDR3 reads TGTGCCAGTAGTAAGTCAGGGGATTTTAGCTCCTACGAGCAGTACTTC. Translation gives CASSKSGDFSSYEQYF.

This clone was counted only a few times. This chain links TRBV9 with TRBJ2-1; D perhaps matches TRBD2 (5 bases). CDR3 length: 13 amino acids. Per germline, CDR1 SGDLS and CDR2 YYNGEE. Trimming took 0 bases from V and 13 from J, leaving 14 bases between them. The CDR3: CASSVETFGEQFF. CDR3 in DNA: TGTGCCAGCAGCGTAGAAACCTTCGGGGAACAGTTCTTC.

The V call is TRBV9, the J call TRBJ2-1; a possible D gene is TRBD2 (6 bases). V lost 0 bases, J lost 8 bases, and 12 bases lay in between. Germline V gives CDR1 SGDLS, CDR2 YYNGEE. This CDR3 is 14 amino acids long. CDR3 amino acids: CASSVVGGLDEQFF. For the CDR3, the DNA is TGTGCCAGCAGCGTAGTGGGGGGTTTGGATGAGCAGTTCTTC. The whole variable domain, filled in from reference TRBV9 and TRBJ2-1, reads DSGVTQTPKHLITATGQRVTLRCSPRSGDLSVYWYQQSLDQGLQFLIQYYNGEERAKGNILERFSAQQFPDLHSELNLSSLELGDSALYFCASSVVGGLDEQFFGPGTRLTVL.

The genes are TRBV19 and TRBJ2-6, with 8 bases identical to TRBD1. CDR3 length equals 17 residues. Germline V lookup: CDR1 LNHDA, CDR2 SQIVND (reference sequence). Trimming removed 3 bases from V and 3 bases from J; junction bases left unmatched: 7. The CDR3 region is CASSMAGGLFGANVLTF. CDR3 DNA sequence: TGTGCCAGTAGTATGGCAGGGGGCCTATTTGGGGCCAACGTCCTGACTTTC.

V gene TRBV10-3 combines with J gene TRBJ2-3; a possible D gene is TRBD2 (6 bases). Looked up from germline, CDR1 is ENHRY and CDR2 is SYGVKD. The CDR3 contains 13 residues. The germline V and J ends were trimmed by 10 bases and 4 bases, with 15 bases remaining between them. The CDR3 nucleotides read TGTGCCACCGGGACTCGCGTGGCAGATACGCAGTATTTT. Its translation: CATGTRVADTQYF.